This T cell receptor beta chain stems from a study of blood T cell repertoires in COVID-19. Study at large: Spain, Italy and the United States supplied samples that represented acute and convalescent COVID-19. T cells, B-cell-depleted T cells, or PBMCs supplied cDNA or gDNA.

As originally analysed: Using reference gene primer amplification, nucleated cell counts were estimated. TCRdb keeps only in-frame clones here, not all; method: immunoSEQ multiplex PCR. That table supplies the V and J calls and clone size; D and trimming were determined from the DNA. The repertoire includes approximately 110,000 clones, 88% of them detected once, and about 1% sits in the top ten. V gave up 2 bases and J gave up 7 bases, with 12 bases separating them. CDR3 size: 14 residues. Germline V gene lookup returns CDR1 MDHEN and CDR2 SYDVKM. V gene TRBV28 combines with J gene TRBJ2-1; D perhaps matches TRBD2 (7 bases). The sequenced sample consisted of peripheral blood. The TCR originated in a woman between 50 and 59 years old with active or convalescent COVID-19. CDR3 DNA: TGTGCCAGCAGTTTAGGGGGGGGGCGAAATGAGCAGTTCTTC. Translation: CASSLGGGRNEQFF.